The 20 T cell receptor beta chains presented below share a single source sample, sequenced in a study of T cells in Graves' hyperthyroidism and ophthalmopathy (dated by TCRdb to between 2018 and 2021). Receptors were amplified or captured by multiplex PCR. Data came from an Illumina HiSeq 2000. The TCR beta CDR3 regions were amplified from RNA transcripts. A first-round RT-PCR of the TCR CDR3 used the HTBI primer set with the Qiagen OneStep RT-PCR kit. TCRdb reran the public reads through fastp at Q25 and MiXCR, keeping productive beta chains. Rows merge per CDR3 protein into single entries with the most common DNA and genes. This sample has approximately 610,000 distinct CDR3 sequences in its table, and approximately 15% of those were observed once. The biggest ten clones account for approximately 20% of the sample. Source material: blood. All receptors come from a woman aged 18-29 years with Graves' hyperthyroidism.

This clonotype has a count of ten or more. This sequence joins TRBV12-3 or TRBV12-4 and TRBJ2-2; 9 positions match TRBD1. The ends lost 7 bases at V and 7 bases at J; junction bases unmatched: 10. This CDR3 has 15 amino acids. The chain's CDR3 is CASKRGQGSRGELFF. The CDR3 nucleotides read TGTGCCAGCAAGAGGGGACAGGGTTCTCGCGGGGAGCTGTTTTTT.

This clonotype was counted only a few times. The V and J genes are TRBV12-3 or TRBV12-4 and TRBJ1-5; maybe TRBD1 (5 bases). The CDR3 is made up of 15 amino acids. The ends were cut back, 3 bases at V and 2 bases at J, with 11 bases in the middle. CDR3 nucleotides: TGTGCCAGCAGTTTGTTGAAGGGGCGCAATCAGCCCCAGCATTTT. Translated: CASSLLKGRNQPQHF.

This clonotype was observed many times. The chain recombines TRBV9 with TRBJ2-1; perhaps TRBD2 as D (7 bases). CDR1 is SGDLS, CDR2 YYNGEE, per germline. V was clipped by 7 bases and J by 6 bases, with 17 bases between them. This CDR3 region has 14 residues. In nucleotides, the CDR3 is TGTGCCAGCGCGAGGGGGGGTCTTTCCAATGAGCAGTTCTTC. Encoded protein: CASARGGLSNEQFF.

This clonotype was seen at least ten times. The junction departs from the called germline gene at one end, perhaps through a read error. The chain recombines TRBV7-2 with TRBJ1-2; no clear D gene. CDR1 and CDR2 (germline): SGHTA, FQGNSA. This CDR3 spans 14 amino acids. CDR3: CASSLVGSSHGYTF. CDR3 sequence (DNA): TGTGCCAGCAGTTTAGTTGGCAGTAGCCATGGCTACACCTTC.

In its sample, this clonotype was seen a few times. The chain couples TRBV7-9 to TRBJ2-2; a possible D gene is TRBD2 (6 bases). The germline V and J ends were trimmed by 8 bases and 0 bases, with 13 bases remaining between them. This CDR3 comprises 15 residues. Germline lookup yields CDR1 SEHNR and CDR2 FQNEAQ (reference sequence). The CDR3 sequence is CASRLGGTNTGELFF. The CDR3 nucleotides read TGTGCCAGCCGCCTCGGGGGAACGAACACCGGGGAGCTGTTTTTT.

The table lists this clonotype with many counts. This chain uses TRBV12-5 with TRBJ2-1; D gene ambiguous. V lost 1 base, J lost 9 bases, and 16 bases lay in between. The CDR3 spans 15 residues. The germline gives CDR1 LGHNT, CDR2 FRNRAP. The CDR3 DNA reads as TGTGCTAGTGGTTTGGGGGAATCCCATTCTAGTGAGCAGTTCTTC. Translation gives CASGLGESHSSEQFF.

This sequence joins TRBV4-1 and TRBJ2-1, with 11 nucleotides matching TRBD2. The CDR3 totals 16 residues. The junction had 4 bases not matched to a gene; V was cut back by 0 bases and J by 6 bases. Per germline, CDR1 MGHRA and CDR2 YSYEKL. CDR3 amino acids: CASSQDGGLAGNEQFF. CDR3 DNA sequence: TGCGCCAGCAGCCAAGATGGTGGACTAGCGGGCAATGAGCAGTTCTTC.

The CDR3 loop is CASSVSGPANQPQHF. Here the CDR3 DNA reads TGTGCCAGCAGCGTATCCGGACCGGCGAATCAGCCCCAGCATTTT. The chain combines TRBV5-5 with TRBJ1-5; D call uncertain. The CDR3 spans 15 residues. Germline values: CDR1 SGHKS, CDR2 YYEKEE (reference sequence). Trimming removed 4 bases from V and 4 bases from J, with 15 bases in between.

Ten or more counts support this clonotype. This chain connects TRBV5-1 to TRBJ1-2; 7 bases fit TRBD1. CDR1 SGHRS and CDR2 YFSETQ come from the germline V gene. The ends lost 4 bases at V and 7 bases at J; junction bases unmatched: 16. CDR3 length: 16 amino acids. The CDR3 DNA follows: TGCGCCAGCAGCCGCCGGGACAGCAATTGGATGCCTGGCTACACCTTC. It specifies CASSRRDSNWMPGYTF.

This clonotype showed up many times. The chain links TRBV20-1 to TRBJ2-5, with D hard to call. The CDR3 consists of 13 residues. The V gene's germline CDR1 is DFQATT and CDR2 SNEGSKA (reference sequence). V lost 1 base and J lost 4, with 10 bases in between. The DNA of the CDR3 is TGCAGTGCTAGAGTAGGTTTCCTAGAGACCCAGTACTTC. Its translation is CSARVGFLETQYF.

This chain links TRBV7-9 with TRBJ2-7; 15 bases match TRBD2. Per the germline V gene, CDR1 is SEHNR and CDR2 is FQNEAQ (reference sequence). With 3 bases clipped from V and 1 base from J, the junction kept 4 bases outside the gene matches. This CDR3 has 17 residues. CDR3 sequence: CASSFYGTSGRSYEQYF. CDR3 in DNA: TGTGCCAGCAGCTTTTACGGGACTAGCGGGAGGTCCTACGAGCAGTACTTC.

This clonotype has a count of ten or more. V is TRBV20-1 and J is TRBJ2-5, with 10 bases that match TRBD2. Germline values: CDR1 DFQATT, CDR2 SNEGSKA (reference sequence). Trimming at V came to 2 bases and at J to 4 bases, leaving 4 bases not matched to a gene. The CDR3 is made up of 14 amino acids. CDR3 sequence (DNA): TGCAGTGCTAGACTAGCGGGAGTTCGAGAGACCCAGTACTTC. Its translation: CSARLAGVRETQYF.

This clonotype has just a few counts. The V and J genes are TRBV30 and TRBJ2-6; D tentatively fits TRBD1 or TRBD2 (7 bases each). V dropped 4 bases and J dropped 2 bases, with 18 bases sitting between them. Germline CDR1 and CDR2: GTSNPN and SVGIG (reference sequence). The CDR3 has 17 amino acids. The CDR3 nucleotides are TGTGCCTGGACTCCACCAGGGGGGGGGGCTGGGGCCAACGTCCTGACTTTC. Protein sequence: CAWTPPGGGAGANVLTF.

This clonotype occurred many times. The gene calls are TRBV30 and TRBJ1-1; perhaps TRBD1 as D (5 bases). Trimming cost V 4 bases and J 1 base, with 13 bases left between them. CDR1 GTSNPN and CDR2 SVGIG come from the germline V gene (reference sequence). This CDR3 is 14 amino acids long. CDR3 DNA sequence: TGTGCCTGGACTAGGACACGGAGGAACACTGAAGCTTTCTTT. Its protein product is CAWTRTRRNTEAFF. Based on the CDR3 plus reference TRBV30 and TRBJ1-1, the full variable domain is SQTIHQWPATLVQPVGSPLSLECTVEGTSNPNLYWYRQAAGRGLQLLFYSVGIGQISSEVPQNLSASRPQDRQFILSSKKLLLSDSGFYLCAWTRTRRNTEAFFGQGTRLTVV.

This clonotype was recorded at least ten times. This chain connects TRBV7-9 to TRBJ2-7, with D uncertain. The germline V and J ends were trimmed by 3 bases and 6 bases, with 9 bases remaining between them. This CDR3 is built from 12 residues. Germline V gene data show CDR1 as SEHNR and CDR2 as FQNEAQ (reference sequence). CDR3 residues: CASSFGQGEQYF. Written as DNA, the CDR3 is TGTGCCAGCAGCTTCGGGCAAGGCGAGCAGTACTTC. Full variable domain (remainder filled in from reference TRBV7-9 and TRBJ2-7): DTGVSQNPRHKITKRGQNVTFRCDPISEHNRLYWYRQTLGQGPEFLTYFQNEAQLEKSRLLSDRFSAERPKGSFSTLEIQRTEQGDSAMYLCASSFGQGEQYFGPGTRLTVT.

At least ten counts were recorded for this clonotype. The rearrangement joins TRBV6-1 to TRBJ2-7, with 7 nucleotides matching TRBD2. V lost 1 base to trimming and J lost 0 bases; unmatched junction nucleotides: 3. This CDR3 spans 15 amino acids. Germline V gene lookup returns CDR1 MNHNS and CDR2 SASEGT. In nucleotides, the CDR3 is TGTGCCAGCAGTGAAGGTGGGGGGGGCTCCTACGAGCAGTACTTC. Translating gives CASSEGGGGSYEQYF.

This clonotype was counted many times. The chain recombines TRBV7-2 with TRBJ2-1, with a possible D match to TRBD2 (7 bases). The length of the CDR3 is 12 residues. Trimming left V 2 bases short and J 13 bases short, with 12 bases between. From germline, CDR1 is SGHTA and CDR2 FQGNSA. DNA for the CDR3: TGTGCCAGCAGCTTAATCGCGGGGGCCCAGTTCTTC. This sequence encodes CASSLIAGAQFF.

This chain uses TRBV6-1 with TRBJ1-6; TRBD1 matches at 7 bases. The CDR3 covers 17 residues. From germline, CDR1 is MNHNS and CDR2 SASEGT. With V trimmed by 2 bases and J by 11 bases, 15 bases remained unmatched. CDR3 bases: TGTGCCAGCAGTGAATATGGGACAGTGAGTCGGGTTCCACCCCTCCACTTT. This encodes CASSEYGTVSRVPPLHF.

This clonotype was seen only a few times. The chain uses TRBV7-9 and TRBJ2-7; D remains ambiguous. CDR1 is SEHNR and CDR2 is FQNEAQ in the germline V gene (reference sequence). Trimming removed 5 bases at V and 5 bases at J, with 13 bases between. The CDR3 has 13 residues. This CDR3 is CASSERTLDEQYF. In DNA form, the CDR3 reads TGTGCCAGCAGCGAGAGGACCCTTGACGAGCAGTACTTC.

This clonotype has just a few counts. The chain uses TRBV4-1 and TRBJ1-2; 7 nucleotides line up with TRBD1. This CDR3 spans 14 amino acids. V shed 0 bases, J shed 2 bases, and the junction held 0 bases outside the gene matches. Germline CDR1 and CDR2: MGHRA and YSYEKL. The CDR3 DNA is TGCGCCAGCAGCCAAGAACAGGGGAACTATGGCTACACCTTC. It encodes CASSQEQGNYGYTF.